This T cell receptor beta chain came from a study of blood T cell repertoires in COVID-19. The protocol was immunoSEQ multiplex PCR, while the TCRdb copy is restricted to in-frame clones and leaves out a portion. This sample has under 300,000 clones; 75% to 85% occur once, and the top ten carry around 5.5%. Germline CDR1 reads MGHDK; CDR2 reads SYGVNS. The CDR3 runs to 15 residues. V lost 3 bases to trimming and J lost 4 bases, with 15 bases between them. The receptor was isolated from a human donor in a cohort sampled during active COVID-19. The chain uses TRBV25-1 and TRBJ1-2, with D possibly being TRBD1 (5 bases). The sample taken for sequencing was peripheral blood. CDR3 in amino acids: CASSDGRGLSYGYTF. The DNA of the CDR3 is TGTGCCAGCAGTGACGGTAGGGGACTGAGCTATGGCTACACCTTC.